This T cell receptor beta chain was observed in a study of shared clonotypes between healthy human individuals. This clone was detected a few times. The repertoire was sequenced with immunoSEQ multiplex PCR; TCRdb's copy has only in-frame clones and lacks some. This sample has about 2.3 million clones, with approximately 93% found just once. Trimming removed 2 bases from V and 13 bases from J; junction bases left unmatched: 18. This CDR3 has 16 amino acids. CDR1 SGHNT and CDR2 YYREEE come from the germline V gene (reference sequence). The sequenced material came from naive CD4+ T cells from PBMCs. Subset given: CD45RA+ positively selected. The rearrangement links TRBV5-4 to TRBJ2-1; 7 bases agree with TRBD2. This sequence originates from a man aged 18 to 30 in good health. Some clones in this sample may be carry-over from other donors' samples. CDR3 in DNA: TGTGCCAGCAGCTTAGGAGGGAGGGCAAAATGGAGGGGCCAGTTCTTC. Its protein is CASSLGGRAKWRGQFF.